The next 4 T cell receptor beta chains were all read from a single sample in a study of blood T cells in healthy people across ages. PCR was performed a second time for about 7 to 12 cycles using a sample-barcoded 5' primer and a J-beta primer mix. A single record per CDR3 protein comes from TCRdb applying MiXCR to the 5' RACE reads. The data contain over a million distinct CDR3 sequences, 20% to 25% of them seen just once; the ten biggest clones take up about 0.69%. These data were also filed under a second study, of T cells of mothers and their children.

The source material was blood. These receptors were taken from a girl aged 2 to 10 in good health.

The V call is TRBV5-1, the J call TRBJ2-5; D is ambiguous. Trimming cost V 1 base and J 7 bases, with 20 bases left between them. This CDR3 has 16 residues. Germline V lookup: CDR1 SGHRS, CDR2 YFSETQ. The chain's CDR3 is CASSLRADGPTGTQYF. Written as DNA, the CDR3 is TGCGCCAGCAGCTTGCGCGCAGACGGGCCAACGGGGACCCAGTACTTC.

This chain links TRBV12-3 or TRBV12-4 with TRBJ1-1; D uncertain. V lost 11 bases and J lost 12, with 22 bases in between. CDR3 length: 12 amino acids. CDR3 DNA sequence: TGTGCCGTCCTTTCCAACGGGCTTTTGACTTTCTTT. Its translation is CAVLSNGLLTFF.

The chain uses TRBV20-1 and TRBJ2-1; D possibly corresponds to TRBD2 (7 bases). The CDR3 consists of 14 residues. Trimming took off 3 bases at V and 5 bases at J, with 14 bases between the two ends. CDR1 and CDR2 from the germline V gene are DFQATT and SNEGSKA (reference sequence). The CDR3 nucleotides read TGCAGTGCTAGTAAGGGGGGGAGGAACAATGAGCAGTTCTTC. It codes for CSASKGGRNNEQFF.

V gene TRBV5-6 combines with J gene TRBJ2-7, with 9 bases that match TRBD1. The CDR3 runs 16 residues. Unmatched junction bases numbered 13, after V lost 4 bases and J lost 5 bases. Germline CDR1 and CDR2: SGHDT and YYEEEE. The CDR3 reads CASSRPTGTGLDEQYF. For the CDR3, the DNA is TGTGCCAGCAGCCGACCCACCGGGACAGGGCTCGACGAGCAGTACTTC. Full variable domain (missing parts from reference TRBV5-6 and TRBJ2-7): DAGVTQSPTHLIKTRGQQVTLRCSPKSGHDTVSWYQQALGQGPQFIFQYYEEEERQRGNFPDRFSGHQFPNYSSELNVNALLLGDSALYLCASSRPTGTGLDEQYFGPGTRLTVT.